What follows are 28 T cell receptor beta chains derived from one specimen sequenced in a study of cytomegalovirus exposure and HLA in healthy donors. The PCR was carried out with 60 Vbeta primers and 13 Jbeta primers. Sequencing was performed with immunoSEQ multiplex PCR; in TCRdb, only in-frame clones are kept and a portion is missing. The repertoire holds some 150,000 clones, with approximately 74% as singletons. Sequencing was done on a sample of PBMCs. The source of these receptors is a man between 18 and 35 years old in good health and CMV-seropositive.

The chain joins TRBV30 to TRBJ1-3; 7 nucleotides align to TRBD1. The CDR3 has 14 amino acids. V shed 0 bases and J 5 bases; nucleotides not matched to a gene: 4. Germline V gene data show CDR1 as GTSNPN and CDR2 as SVGIG (reference sequence). CDR3: CAWSVRDRRNTIYF. CDR3 coding DNA: TGTGCCTGGAGTGTTAGGGACAGAAGAAACACCATATATTTT.

The gene calls are TRBV19 and TRBJ2-1, with D perhaps matching TRBD1 (10 bases). The germline V gene encodes CDR1 LNHDA and CDR2 SQIVND (reference sequence). Trimming removed 6 bases at V and 5 bases at J, with 26 bases between. The CDR3 has 18 amino acids. The CDR3 bases are TGTGCCAGTAGGGACAGGGGGATAGCGGCTAGCGGGGACAATGAGCAGTTCTTC. Translating gives CASRDRGIAASGDNEQFF.

This chain links TRBV13 with TRBJ1-2, with TRBD1 matching 11 bases. Trimming cost V 5 bases and J 4 bases; bases outside gene matches: 0. Germline V gene data show CDR1 as PRHDT and CDR2 as FYEKMQ (reference sequence). The CDR3 is made up of 13 amino acids. CDR3 residues: CASSGTGGYGYTF. The CDR3 DNA sequence: TGTGCCAGCAGCGGGACAGGGGGCTATGGCTACACCTTC.

The CDR3 DNA reads TGTGCCAGCAGTTTAATAGGGGATTTTTACGAGCAGTACTTC. Translation: CASSLIGDFYEQYF. V and J are TRBV28 and TRBJ2-5; D possibly corresponds to TRBD1 (5 bases). The J call may be wrong; the DNA end is better matched by TRBJ2-7. This CDR3 region has 14 residues. Germline CDR1 reads MDHEN; CDR2 reads SYDVKM.

In this sample, this clone turned up a few times. The rearrangement uses TRBV18 and TRBJ1-3, with D possibly matching TRBD1 (6 bases). Trimming took 4 bases from V and 2 from J, leaving 9 bases between them. The CDR3 runs to 14 residues. The germline V gene has CDR1 KGHSH and CDR2 LQKENI. DNA of the CDR3: TGTGCCAGCTCACTGCAGGGGCCTGGAAACACCATATATTTT. It encodes CASSLQGPGNTIYF. Combining the CDR3 with reference TRBV18 and TRBJ1-3 gives the whole variable domain NAGVMQNPRHLVRRRGQEARLRCSPMKGHSHVYWYRQLPEEGLKFMVYLQKENIIDESGMPKERFSAEFPKEGPSILRIQQVVRGDSAAYFCASSLQGPGNTIYFGEGSWLTVV.

CDR3 region: CASSLTAGTEAFF. CDR3 nucleotide sequence: TGTGCCAGCAGCCTCACCGCGGGGACTGAAGCTTTCTTT. This rearrangement joins TRBV14 to TRBJ1-1; no clear D gene. The CDR3 totals 13 residues. From germline, CDR1 is SGHDN and CDR2 FVKESK. Trimming took 4 bases from V and 5 from J, leaving 11 bases between them. Full variable domain (outside the CDR3, taken from reference TRBV14 and TRBJ1-1): EAGVTQFPSHSVIEKGQTVTLRCDPISGHDNLYWYRRVMGKEIKFLLHFVKESKQDESGMPNNRFLAERTGGTYSTLKVQPAELEDSGVYFCASSLTAGTEAFFGQGTRLTVV.

The chain joins TRBV11-2 to TRBJ2-7, with TRBD2 matching 8 bases. Trimming cost V 5 bases and J 4 bases; bases outside gene matches: 10. CDR3 length: 15 amino acids. CDR1 and CDR2 (germline): SGHAT, FQNNGV. The CDR3 here is CASSPKAGVLYEQYF. The CDR3 coding sequence is TGTGCCAGCAGCCCGAAAGCGGGGGTGCTTTACGAGCAGTACTTC. Looking up the rest from reference TRBV11-2 and TRBJ2-7 gives the full variable domain: EAGVAQSPRYKIIEKRQSVAFWCNPISGHATLYWYQQILGQGPKLLIQFQNNGVVDDSQLPKDRFSAERLKGVDSTLKIQPAKLEDSAVYLCASSPKAGVLYEQYFGPGTRLTVT.

The chain has TRBV7-9 and TRBJ1-2; the match to TRBD1 covers 10 bases. The CDR3 contains 15 residues. The junction had 11 bases not matched to a gene; V was cut back by 5 bases and J by 8 bases. CDR1 and CDR2 from the germline V gene are SEHNR and FQNEAQ (reference sequence). Here the CDR3 reads CASSQVDRGLRGYTF. The CDR3 DNA follows: TGTGCCAGCAGCCAAGTAGACAGGGGGCTGAGGGGCTACACCTTC.

The V call is TRBV6-5, the J call TRBJ2-7, with D possibly matching TRBD1 (6 bases). CDR1 MNHEY and CDR2 SVGAGI come from the germline V gene. Trimming removed 10 bases at V and 1 base at J, with 20 bases between. The CDR3 has 15 residues. The DNA for the CDR3 is TGTGCCACCCTAACCGGGACAAAAGCATCCTACGAGCAGTACTTC. This gives the protein CATLTGTKASYEQYF.

The chain is built from TRBV7-8 and TRBJ2-1; TRBD2 matches at 7 bases. CDR3 length: 15 amino acids. The germline gives CDR1 SGHVS, CDR2 FQNEAQ. With 5 bases clipped from V and 0 bases from J, the junction kept 4 bases outside the gene matches. DNA for the CDR3: TGTGCCAGCAGCCCCTGGGGGGGCTCCTACAATGAGCAGTTCTTC. Residues: CASSPWGGSYNEQFF.

The chain joins TRBV5-1 to TRBJ1-1; 8 nucleotides agree with TRBD1. There are 17 residues in the CDR3. V gave up 3 bases and J gave up 5 bases; unmatched junction bases: 15. Germline CDR1 reads SGHRS; CDR2 reads YFSETQ. The CDR3 DNA reads as TGCGCCAGCAGCTCCGGACAGGGACGAGGGGCTAGGACTGAAGCTTTCTTT. Protein: CASSSGQGRGARTEAFF. The full variable domain, its missing parts supplied by reference TRBV5-1 and TRBJ1-1, is KAGVTQTPRYLIKTRGQQVTLSCSPISGHRSVSWYQQTPGQGLQFLFEYFSETQRNKGNFPGRFSGRQFSNSRSEMNVSTLELGDSALYLCASSSGQGRGARTEAFFGQGTRLTVV.

The chain has TRBV5-4 and TRBJ2-7; TRBD2 agrees at 7 bases. Germline CDR1 reads SGHNT; CDR2 reads YYREEE (reference sequence). This CDR3 is built from 14 residues. J gave up 1 base and V 4 bases, and 5 bases lay outside the gene matches. CDR3 protein: CASSHAGESYEQYF. The CDR3 DNA sequence: TGTGCCAGCAGCCACGCGGGGGAATCCTACGAGCAGTACTTC.

The chain uses TRBV27 and TRBJ2-7; weak D call: TRBD2 (7 bases). This CDR3 has 15 residues. The germline V gene has CDR1 MNHEY and CDR2 SMNVEV (reference sequence). Trimming took off 7 bases at V and 2 bases at J, with 18 bases between the two ends. The CDR3 loop is CASTSSGEGTYEQYF. DNA for the CDR3: TGTGCCAGCACGTCCTCAGGGGAGGGAACCTACGAGCAGTACTTC.

This chain joins TRBV6-1 and TRBJ2-1, with 11 nucleotides matching TRBD2. Germline assignment: CDR1 MNHNS and CDR2 SASEGT. V was clipped by 6 bases and J by 4 bases; unmatched bases: 5. This CDR3 is built from 15 residues. The CDR3 DNA reads as TGTGCCAGCAGCGCCATAGCGGGGGGGTACAATGAGCAGTTCTTC. It translates to CASSAIAGGYNEQFF.

The V gene is TRBV9, the J gene TRBJ2-7, with 9 bases lining up with TRBD2. The CDR3 has 13 residues. CDR1 is SGDLS, CDR2 YYNGEE, per germline. V shed 2 bases and J 7 bases; nucleotides not matched to a gene: 4. The CDR3 is CASSVRLAGEQYF. CDR3 nucleotides: TGTGCCAGCAGCGTTAGGCTAGCGGGGGAGCAGTACTTC.

The count of this clone is one. V gene TRBV9 combines with J gene TRBJ2-1; 8 bases are a match to TRBD1. Germline loops: CDR1 SGDLS, CDR2 YYNGEE. Trimming removed 0 bases from V and 4 bases from J; junction bases left unmatched: 3. The length of the CDR3 is 15 residues. The CDR3 DNA reads as TGTGCCAGCAGCGTAGCGGGACAGGAGTACAATGAGCAGTTCTTC. Its protein is CASSVAGQEYNEQFF. The full variable domain, with the rest looked up from reference TRBV9 and TRBJ2-1, is DSGVTQTPKHLITATGQRVTLRCSPRSGDLSVYWYQQSLDQGLQFLIQYYNGEERAKGNILERFSAQQFPDLHSELNLSSLELGDSALYFCASSVAGQEYNEQFFGPGTRLTVL.

The chain employs TRBV5-5 and TRBJ1-2, with unresolved D. Germline V CDR1 and CDR2: SGHKS, YYEKEE (reference sequence). V was trimmed by 4 bases and J by 4 bases, leaving 11 bases between them. The CDR3 has 13 residues. CDR3 protein: CASSIQPFYGYTF. As DNA, the CDR3 is TGTGCCAGCAGCATACAGCCGTTCTATGGCTACACCTTC.

The J gene is TRBJ2-3, the V gene TRBV25-1; TRBD1 is a possible D gene (6 bases). Germline-derived CDR1 and CDR2 are MGHDK and SYGVNS. V lost 2 bases to trimming and J lost 0 bases, with 9 bases between them. The CDR3 is 15 amino acids. CDR3 DNA sequence: TGTGCCAGCAGTGAACCAGGGGCTAGCACAGATACGCAGTATTTT. It codes for CASSEPGASTDTQYF. Looking up the rest from reference TRBV25-1 and TRBJ2-3 gives the full variable domain: EADIYQTPRYLVIGTGKKITLECSQTMGHDKMYWYQQDPGMELHLIHYSYGVNSTEKGDLSSESTVSRIRTEHFPLTLESARPSHTSQYLCASSEPGASTDTQYFGPGTRLTVL.

The chain joins TRBV9 to TRBJ2-7; possibly TRBD1 for D (6 bases). Germline V CDR1 and CDR2: SGDLS, YYNGEE. The CDR3 extends over 15 amino acids. Trimming removed 0 bases at V and 3 bases at J, with 13 bases between. This CDR3 reads CASSVEDSPSYEQYF. CDR3 in DNA: TGTGCCAGCAGCGTAGAGGACAGCCCTAGCTACGAGCAGTACTTC.

This clone has just a few counts. The gene calls are TRBV11-2 and TRBJ1-1; 8 bases match TRBD1. CDR1 and CDR2 (germline): SGHAT, FQNNGV. The length of the CDR3 is 14 residues. Trimming took 2 bases from V and 4 from J; bases not matched to a gene: 3. As DNA, the CDR3 is TGTGCCAGCAGCTTAAGACAGGGGAGCACTGAAGCTTTCTTT. It yields the protein CASSLRQGSTEAFF.

The chain's CDR3 is CASIGQAGTDTQYF. In DNA form, the CDR3 reads TGCGCCAGCATCGGGCAAGCGGGGACAGATACGCAGTATTTT. The chain joins TRBV10-2 to TRBJ2-3; TRBD2 matches at 7 bases. There are 14 residues in the CDR3. Unmatched junction bases numbered 7, after V lost 7 bases and J lost 3 bases. Germline V CDR1 and CDR2: WSHSY, SAAADI.

V gene TRBV19 combines with J gene TRBJ2-4; TRBD1 matches 7 bases. V lost 3 bases and J lost 3; bases outside the gene matches: 11. CDR3 length equals 17 residues. CDR1 LNHDA and CDR2 SQIVND come from the germline V gene (reference sequence). The CDR3 DNA follows: TGTGCCAGTAGTATCCCCTCTTACAGGGGTGACAAAAACATTCAGTACTTC. Its protein is CASSIPSYRGDKNIQYF.

The genes are TRBV27 and TRBJ1-5, with D possibly being TRBD1 (5 bases). Germline CDR1 reads MNHEY; CDR2 reads SMNVEV (reference sequence). The CDR3 is made up of 18 amino acids. V was clipped by 0 bases and J by 2 bases, with 17 bases between them. The CDR3 nucleotides read TGTGCCAGCAGTTTATCTCCCCGGGGGGTTTCCGGCAATCAGCCCCAGCATTTT. Translating gives CASSLSPRGVSGNQPQHF.

V gene TRBV5-8 combines with J gene TRBJ1-1, with 8 bases aligning to TRBD1. Germline V CDR1 and CDR2: SGHTS, YDEGEE. V trimming: 6 bases; J trimming: 1 base; junction bases outside the gene matches: 8. This CDR3 spans 15 amino acids. In DNA form, the CDR3 reads TGTGCCAGCACCATACTAACAGGGGGGAACACTGAAGCTTTCTTT. The encoded protein is CASTILTGGNTEAFF.

The chain couples TRBV4-1 to TRBJ1-1; 8 positions match TRBD1. This CDR3 region has 14 residues. V lost 4 bases, J lost 6 bases, and 7 bases stayed unmatched. Germline V CDR1 and CDR2: MGHRA, YSYEKL. In nucleotides, the CDR3 is TGCGCCAGCAGCCCCGGACAGGGTAGGCCTGAAGCTTTCTTT. It specifies CASSPGQGRPEAFF.

The chain recombines TRBV6-5 with TRBJ2-2; 10 bases are shared with TRBD2. The CDR3 contains 15 residues. CDR1 is MNHEY, CDR2 SVGAGI, per germline. V gave up 6 bases and J gave up 1 base; unmatched junction bases: 2. The CDR3 nucleotides read TGTGCCAGCAGGCGACTAGCGGGGAACACCGGGGAGCTGTTTTTT. Its protein is CASRRLAGNTGELFF.

There are a few counts of this clone. This chain's CDR3 is CASSPRVPSISEAFF. Here the CDR3 DNA reads TGTGCCAGCTCACCGCGGGTCCCAAGTATATCTGAAGCTTTCTTT. This rearrangement joins TRBV18 to TRBJ1-1; D is ambiguous. Germline V lookup: CDR1 KGHSH, CDR2 LQKENI. The CDR3 totals 15 residues. V lost 3 bases, J lost 6 bases, and 17 bases lay in between.

The chain couples TRBV27 to TRBJ2-7, with a tentative D call TRBD1 (6 bases). Trimming took off 3 bases at V and 7 bases at J, with 16 bases between the two ends. The CDR3 has 14 amino acids. Germline-derived CDR1 and CDR2 are MNHEY and SMNVEV (reference sequence). The CDR3 nucleotides read TGTGCCAGCAGTTTGGGACATCCGGATCTTGAGCAGTACTTC. As protein: CASSLGHPDLEQYF.